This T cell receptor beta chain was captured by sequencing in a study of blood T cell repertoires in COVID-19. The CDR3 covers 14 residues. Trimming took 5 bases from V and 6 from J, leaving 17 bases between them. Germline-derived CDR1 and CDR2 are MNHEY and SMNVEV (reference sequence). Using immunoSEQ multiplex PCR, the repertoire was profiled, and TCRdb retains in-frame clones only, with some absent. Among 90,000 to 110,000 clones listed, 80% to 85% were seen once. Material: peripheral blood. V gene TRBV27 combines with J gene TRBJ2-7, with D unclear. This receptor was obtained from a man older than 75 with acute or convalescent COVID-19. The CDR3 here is CASSQSTHPSEQYF. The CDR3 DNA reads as TGTGCCAGCAGTCAATCCACCCACCCTAGCGAGCAGTACTTC.